The 5 T cell receptor beta chains given below trace back to one sample, sequenced in a study of cytotoxic CD8 clonotypes in ibrutinib-treated CLL. Only in-frame clones appear in the TCRdb table, and some are missing; sequencing was by immunoSEQ multiplex PCR. Of about 120,000 clones listed, approximately 56% are singletons. The specimen was PBMCs, collected after 24 months of ibrutinib treatment. The receptor set was obtained from a human donor with chronic lymphocytic leukemia.

This clone was counted a single time. The chain combines TRBV30 with TRBJ1-2; 9 nucleotides match TRBD1. The CDR3 is 15 residues long. The ends lost 5 bases at V and 6 bases at J; junction bases unmatched: 13. Looked up from germline, CDR1 is GTSNPN and CDR2 is SVGIG (reference sequence). CDR3 sequence: CAWRRPGRDRDGYTF. CDR3 nucleotide sequence: TGTGCCTGGCGCCGCCCTGGAAGGGACAGGGATGGCTACACCTTC.

This clone was observed a handful of times. The chain couples TRBV6-4 to TRBJ2-3; 15 bases map to TRBD2. The CDR3 sequence is 16 residues long. J was trimmed by 4 bases and V by 6 bases; bases with no gene match: 5. The germline V gene encodes CDR1 MRHNA and CDR2 SNTAGT. CDR3 residues: CASSEGLAGGPDTQYF. The CDR3 DNA sequence: TGTGCCAGCAGCGAGGGACTAGCGGGGGGTCCAGATACGCAGTATTTT.

This clone was seen only a few times. J is TRBJ2-7 and V is TRBV10-3; 11 nucleotides match TRBD2. Germline V gives CDR1 ENHRY, CDR2 SYGVKD. This CDR3 is built from 13 residues. V lost 7 bases and J lost 6; bases outside the gene matches: 5. CDR3 protein: CAITPGLAVEQYF. Here the CDR3 DNA reads TGTGCCATCACCCCGGGACTAGCGGTCGAGCAGTACTTC.

The chain is built from TRBV27 and TRBJ2-1; the match to TRBD2 covers 7 bases. V lost 4 bases to trimming and J lost 4 bases; unmatched junction nucleotides: 4. This CDR3 has 14 residues. Germline-derived CDR1 and CDR2 are MNHEY and SMNVEV (reference sequence). CDR3 nucleotides: TGTGCCAGCAGTTCCGGACTAGGGTACAATGAGCAGTTCTTC. Translated: CASSSGLGYNEQFF.

The chain has TRBV10-3 and TRBJ2-7; D gene ambiguous. This CDR3 has 11 residues. The germline V gene encodes CDR1 ENHRY and CDR2 SYGVKD. The V end lost 4 bases, the J end lost 3 bases, and 4 bases lay between the germline ends. The chain's CDR3 is CAISAGYEQYF. CDR3 DNA: TGTGCCATCAGTGCCGGCTACGAGCAGTACTTC.